One sample yielded the 21 T cell receptor beta chains listed below, sequenced in a study of cytomegalovirus exposure and HLA in healthy donors. The PCR used 60 Vbeta and 13 Jbeta primers. Measured with immunoSEQ multiplex PCR; TCRdb has only the in-frame clones, and not every one. Of fewer than 120,000 clones in the sample, approximately 86% were seen once. Sequencing was performed on PBMCs. The receptors stem from a man in his forties or fifties in good health and CMV-seronegative.

The V call is TRBV6-6, the J call TRBJ1-6; D unresolved. This CDR3 has 15 amino acids. The V end lost 6 bases, the J end lost 6 bases, and 15 bases lay between the germline ends. Germline values: CDR1 MNHNY, CDR2 SVGAGI (reference sequence). CDR3 amino acids: CASRAGSPRNSPLHF. Written as DNA, the CDR3 is TGTGCCAGCAGGGCCGGGAGTCCCCGTAATTCACCCCTCCACTTT.

The chain has TRBV19 and TRBJ2-5; TRBD1 is a possible D gene (5 bases). Deletions cut 5 bases from V and 5 bases from J, with 15 bases between. Germline CDR1 LNHDA, CDR2 SQIVND (reference sequence). The CDR3 has 14 amino acids. As DNA, the CDR3 is TGTGCCAGTAGTGCGTCAGGACACAGGGAGACCCAGTACTTC. This sequence encodes CASSASGHRETQYF.

The chain recombines TRBV5-1 with TRBJ1-1; D call uncertain. V shed 2 bases and J shed 4 bases, with 18 bases lying between them. The germline CDR1 and CDR2 sequences are SGHRS and YFSETQ. This CDR3 region has 16 residues. In nucleotides, the CDR3 is TGCGCCAGCAGCTTAGCGTCAGCCGTTAGATCCACTGAAGCTTTCTTT. Its protein is CASSLASAVRSTEAFF.

This clone was counted a few times. This rearrangement joins TRBV5-5 to TRBJ2-7; D unclear. Trimming took 6 bases from V and 3 from J, leaving 7 bases between them. The CDR3 extends over 11 amino acids. CDR1 is SGHKS, CDR2 YYEKEE, per germline (reference sequence). The CDR3 is CASTQNYEQYF. The CDR3 coding sequence is TGTGCCAGCACCCAGAACTACGAGCAGTACTTC.

V and J are TRBV7-9 and TRBJ1-2; D may be TRBD1 (5 bases). CDR3 length: 14 amino acids. The V end was cut by 5 bases, the J end by 2 bases, with 12 bases between. Germline V gene data show CDR1 as SEHNR and CDR2 as FQNEAQ (reference sequence). The CDR3 protein is CASSQDTENYGYTF. CDR3 coding DNA: TGTGCCAGCAGCCAGGACACCGAAAACTATGGCTACACCTTC.

The chain combines TRBV6-1 with TRBJ1-5, with 7 bases matching TRBD1. The CDR3 runs 14 residues. Germline values: CDR1 MNHNS, CDR2 SASEGT. Trimming at V came to 5 bases and at J to 3 bases, leaving 4 bases not matched to a gene. The CDR3: CASSRQGYNQPQHF. CDR3 nucleotide sequence: TGTGCCAGCAGTCGACAGGGCTACAATCAGCCCCAGCATTTT.

This chain uses TRBV5-1 with TRBJ2-7; 7 bases map to TRBD1. In germline, CDR1 is SGHRS, CDR2 YFSETQ. The CDR3 loop spans 13 amino acids. V gave up 3 bases and J gave up 6 bases; unmatched junction bases: 6. CDR3 amino acids: CASSSQGNSEQYF. Written as DNA, the CDR3 is TGCGCCAGCAGCTCACAGGGGAATAGCGAGCAGTACTTC. The variable domain in full, completed from reference TRBV5-1 and TRBJ2-7, reads KAGVTQTPRYLIKTRGQQVTLSCSPISGHRSVSWYQQTPGQGLQFLFEYFSETQRNKGNFPGRFSGRQFSNSRSEMNVSTLELGDSALYLCASSSQGNSEQYFGPGTRLTVT.

The genes are TRBV4-1 and TRBJ2-7, with D maybe TRBD1 (5 bases). The CDR3 covers 15 residues. Trimming stripped 1 base from V and 4 bases from J, with 14 bases between. Germline V CDR1 and CDR2: MGHRA, YSYEKL. The CDR3 region is CASSQGTSLEYEQYF. The CDR3, as DNA: TGCGCCAGCAGCCAAGGGACAAGTTTAGAATACGAGCAGTACTTC.

The genes are TRBV7-9 and TRBJ1-5, with D perhaps TRBD1 (6 bases). Germline CDR1 reads SEHNR; CDR2 reads FQNEAQ (reference sequence). CDR3 length: 14 amino acids. Trimming took 3 bases from V and 4 from J, leaving 10 bases between them. This chain's CDR3 is CASSFKDSNQPQHF. The CDR3 DNA is TGTGCCAGCAGCTTTAAGGACAGTAATCAGCCCCAGCATTTT.

The chain has TRBV29-1 and TRBJ1-4; D is ambiguous. V was trimmed by 5 bases and J by 0 bases, leaving 7 bases between them. Germline CDR1 and CDR2: SQVTM and ANQGSEA. CDR3 length: 13 amino acids. CDR3 region: CSVSRSTNEKLFF. The DNA for the CDR3 is TGCAGCGTTTCGAGATCAACTAATGAAAAACTGTTTTTT.

This chain links TRBV29-1 with TRBJ1-2, with TRBD1 as a possible D gene (6 bases). Germline loops: CDR1 SQVTM, CDR2 ANQGSEA. The V and J ends lost 7 bases and 8 bases respectively, with 14 bases between them. This CDR3 is built from 11 residues. The CDR3 protein is CSGWTATGYTF. DNA for the CDR3: TGCAGCGGCTGGACAGCAACCGGCTACACCTTC.

This clone was seen only once. The chain combines TRBV7-8 with TRBJ1-2; TRBD1 is a possible D gene (6 bases). Germline V gene sequence: CDR1 SGHVS, CDR2 FQNEAQ. Trimming took 4 bases from V and 1 from J, leaving 16 bases between them. The CDR3 has 16 amino acids. CDR3 protein: CASSSSQGWGNYGYTF. In DNA form, the CDR3 reads TGTGCCAGCAGCTCCTCACAGGGCTGGGGTAACTATGGCTACACCTTC.

Only a few counts were recorded for this clone. The genes are TRBV6-6 and TRBJ1-1, with unresolved D. Trimming pared 7 bases from V and 1 base from J, leaving 13 bases between. Per germline, CDR1 MNHNY and CDR2 SVGAGI (reference sequence). The CDR3 has 14 amino acids. CDR3 nucleotides: TGTGCCAGCAAAAACCTACTTGAGAACACTGAAGCTTTCTTT. Amino acids: CASKNLLENTEAFF.

This chain links TRBV7-2 with TRBJ2-1; TRBD2 aligns across 11 bases. The germline V gene encodes CDR1 SGHTA and CDR2 FQGNSA. The CDR3 is made up of 15 amino acids. V lost 7 bases and J lost 9; bases outside the gene matches: 11. CDR3 DNA sequence: TGTGCCAGCATCCCATTAGCGGGGGGGCCGGGTGAGCAGTTCTTC. Its translation is CASIPLAGGPGEQFF.

This clone has a handful of counts. The chain has TRBV30 and TRBJ2-7; perhaps TRBD1 as D (5 bases). CDR3 length: 15 residues. Germline V gives CDR1 GTSNPN, CDR2 SVGIG (reference sequence). The V end was cut by 0 bases, the J end by 0 bases, with 12 bases between. The CDR3 region has the DNA TGTGCCTGGAGTGTAGACAGCAGACCCTCCTACGAGCAGTACTTC. This codes for CAWSVDSRPSYEQYF.

J is TRBJ1-2 and V is TRBV6-6, with D possibly TRBD1 on 6 matching bases. CDR3 size: 15 residues. CDR1 and CDR2 (germline): MNHNY, SVGAGI (reference sequence). Trimming pared 6 bases from V and 4 bases from J, leaving 18 bases between. Written as DNA, the CDR3 is TGTGCCAGCAGCTCTTTGGGGGGGCGCGGCTATGGCTACACCTTC. Protein: CASSSLGGRGYGYTF.

CDR3 amino acids: CASSLDDISPLHF. The CDR3 bases are TGTGCCAGCAGCTTAGATGACATATCACCCCTCCACTTT. The chain links TRBV11-3 to TRBJ1-6, with unresolved D. CDR3 length equals 13 residues. The germline V gene has CDR1 SGHNT and CDR2 YENEEA. The V end lost 0 bases, the J end lost 10 bases, and 7 bases lay between the germline ends.

The J gene is TRBJ1-1, the V gene TRBV19, with D possibly TRBD1 on 5 matching bases. Germline CDR1 reads LNHDA; CDR2 reads SQIVND (reference sequence). The CDR3 contains 15 residues. V was cut by 3 bases and J by 4 bases, with 15 bases left in between. As DNA, the CDR3 is TGTGCCAGTAGTATGACAGCTGCCCAGAGCACTGAAGCTTTCTTT. Its protein is CASSMTAAQSTEAFF.

In this sample, this clone turned up many times. The rearrangement links TRBV4-2 to TRBJ2-2, with TRBD1 as a possible D gene (5 bases). Germline V lookup: CDR1 LGHNA, CDR2 YNFKEQ. The CDR3 runs to 14 residues. Between the trimmed V and J ends, which lost 4 bases and 3 bases, there was a span of 9 bases. Written as DNA, the CDR3 is TGTGCCAGCAGCCTCTCCAGGGACACCGGGGAGCTGTTTTTT. It translates to CASSLSRDTGELFF.

The chain employs TRBV2 and TRBJ1-2; no clear D gene. V lost 4 bases, J lost 10 bases, and 7 bases lay in between. Germline assignment: CDR1 SNHLY and CDR2 FYNNEI. This CDR3 comprises 10 residues. CDR3: CASSAADYTF. In nucleotides, the CDR3 is TGTGCCAGCAGTGCGGCGGACTACACCTTC.

The sample holds one count of this clone. V gene TRBV10-3 combines with J gene TRBJ1-2, with TRBD1 matching over 9 bases. Unmatched junction bases numbered 11, after V lost 4 bases and J lost 8 bases. Germline V gives CDR1 ENHRY, CDR2 SYGVKD. There are 15 residues in the CDR3. CDR3 bases: TGTGCCATCAGTGCGAACGAACAGGGGGCTAGCGGCTACACCTTC. This encodes CAISANEQGASGYTF.